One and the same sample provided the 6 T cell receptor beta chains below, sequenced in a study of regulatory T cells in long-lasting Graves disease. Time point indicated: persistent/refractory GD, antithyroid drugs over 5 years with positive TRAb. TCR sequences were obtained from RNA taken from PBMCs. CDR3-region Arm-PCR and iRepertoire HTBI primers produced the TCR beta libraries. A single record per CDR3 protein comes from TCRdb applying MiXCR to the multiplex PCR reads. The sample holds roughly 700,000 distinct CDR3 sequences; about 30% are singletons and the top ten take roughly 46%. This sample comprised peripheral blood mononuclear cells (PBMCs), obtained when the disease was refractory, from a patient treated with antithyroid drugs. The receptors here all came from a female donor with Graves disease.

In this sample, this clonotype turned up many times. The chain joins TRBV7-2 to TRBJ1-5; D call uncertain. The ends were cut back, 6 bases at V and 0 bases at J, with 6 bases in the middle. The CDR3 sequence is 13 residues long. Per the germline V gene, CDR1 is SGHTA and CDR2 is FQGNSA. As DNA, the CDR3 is TGTGCCAGCAGGGCGACTAGCAATCAGCCCCAGCATTTT. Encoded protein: CASRATSNQPQHF.

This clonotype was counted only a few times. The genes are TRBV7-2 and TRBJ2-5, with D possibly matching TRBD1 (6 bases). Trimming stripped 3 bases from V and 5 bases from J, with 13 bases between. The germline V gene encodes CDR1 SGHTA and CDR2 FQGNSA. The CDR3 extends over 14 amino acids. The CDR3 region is CASSFFPGVETQYF. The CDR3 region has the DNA TGTGCCAGCAGCTTCTTTCCAGGGGTGGAGACCCAGTACTTC.

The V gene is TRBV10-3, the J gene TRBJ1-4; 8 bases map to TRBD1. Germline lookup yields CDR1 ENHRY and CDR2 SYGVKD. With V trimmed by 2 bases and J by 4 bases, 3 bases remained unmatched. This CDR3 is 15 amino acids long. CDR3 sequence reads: CAISEPGGNNEKLFF. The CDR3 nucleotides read TGTGCCATCAGTGAGCCAGGGGGCAATAATGAAAAACTGTTTTTT.

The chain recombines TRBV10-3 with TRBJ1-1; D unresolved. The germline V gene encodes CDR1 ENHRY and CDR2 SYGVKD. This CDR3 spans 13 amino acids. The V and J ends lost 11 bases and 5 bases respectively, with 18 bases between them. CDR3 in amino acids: CASETRPETEAFF. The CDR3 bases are TGTGCCTCCGAGACGCGACCGGAGACTGAAGCTTTCTTT.

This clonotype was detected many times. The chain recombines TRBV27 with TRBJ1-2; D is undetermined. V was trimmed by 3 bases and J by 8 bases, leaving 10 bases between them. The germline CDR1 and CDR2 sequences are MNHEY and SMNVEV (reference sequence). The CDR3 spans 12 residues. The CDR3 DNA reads TGTGCCAGCAGTTTTGCCGGCGGAGGCTACACCTTC. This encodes CASSFAGGGYTF.

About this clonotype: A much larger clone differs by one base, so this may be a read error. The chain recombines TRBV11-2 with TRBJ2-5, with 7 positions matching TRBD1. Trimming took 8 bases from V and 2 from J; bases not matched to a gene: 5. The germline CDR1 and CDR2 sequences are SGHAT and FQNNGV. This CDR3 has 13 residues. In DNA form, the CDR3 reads TGTGCCAGCGGCCAGGGGGAGCAAGAGACCCAGTACTTC. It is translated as CASGQGEQETQYF.